This T cell receptor beta chain was sequenced in a study of T cells after yellow fever vaccination. The CDR3 runs 12 residues. Trimming pared 1 base from V and 6 bases from J, leaving 5 bases between. CDR1 and CDR2 (germline): LNHNV, YYDKDF (reference sequence). This clonotype has a count of ten or more. As yet, its antigen is unknown. Study findings and constraints: Post-booster samples contained most primary-vaccination clones (just under 98% CD4, about 87% CD8). CD4 and CD8 compartments shared a small share of clonotypes, likely from convergent recombination. Within FACS-sorted repertoires, abundant clonotypes contaminating from the bulk population could be present. Weaker, the secondary response had a peak occurring faster, on day 5 versus 15.

One entry per CDR3 protein, called by TCRdb with MiXCR from the 5' RACE reads. The data show 320,000 or so distinct CDR3 sequences, about 8.3% seen once. The receptor was derived from a man in his late teens or twenties who received the YFV17D yellow fever vaccine. Sequencing used PBMCs, obtained more than 35 days after the first yellow fever vaccination. V usage is TRBV15 and J usage is TRBJ2-3; no definite D call. CDR3 nucleotides: TGTGCCACCAGCAGAGGGGCGGATACGCAGTATTTT. It specifies CATSRGADTQYF. The complete variable domain, with remaining parts taken from reference TRBV15 and TRBJ2-3, reads DAMVIQNPRYQVTQFGKPVTLSCSQTLNHNVMYWYQQKSSQAPKLLFHYYDKDFNNEADTPDNFQSRRPNTSFCFLDIRSPGLGDTAMYLCATSRGADTQYFGPGTRLTVL.